Listed below are T cell receptor beta chains from one sample, sequenced in a study of Graves' ophthalmopathy and Graves' hyperthyroidism. TCRdb ran MiXCR on the multiplex PCR reads and lists one entry per CDR3 protein. The data hold 1 million to 1.3 million distinct CDR3 sequences, with approximately 35% observed a single time. The sample consisted of peripheral blood or thyroid tissue (not recorded which). The source of these receptors is an adult man with Graves' hyperthyroidism. The CDR3 runs from the conserved cysteine through the conserved F or W. The D gene is left open where the match is weak. Clone sizes are given selectively: once, few, many, or a class where the clone is expanded.

TRBV12-3/TRBV12-4,-,TRBJ2-2,-,CASSFLTRSGELFF,TGTGCCAGCAGTTTTTTAACAAGGAGCGGGGAGCTGTTTTTT
TRBV29-1,-,TRBJ2-7,TRBD1,CSSAPNRGAYEQYF,TGCAGCTCCGCTCCCAACAGGGGGGCCTACGAGCAGTACTTC
TRBV11-1,-,TRBJ1-6,TRBD1,CASSLDRDRGFGSDHSPLHF,TGTGCCAGCAGCTTAGACCGGGACAGGGGTTTCGGGAGTGATCATTCACCCCTCCACTTT
TRBV7-8,-,TRBJ2-3,TRBD2,CASSLSSGGETDTQYF,TGTGCCAGCAGCTTAAGTAGCGGGGGAGAAACAGATACGCAGTATTTT
TRBV5-1,-,TRBJ2-7,TRBD1,CASSPGTAKIREQYF,TGCGCCAGCAGCCCCGGGACAGCAAAGATACGAGAGCAGTACTTC
TRBV25-1,many,TRBJ2-7,TRBD2,CASSGTSNDEQYF,TGTGCCAGCAGTGGGACTAGCAACGACGAGCAGTACTTC
TRBV10-3,many,TRBJ1-5,TRBD1,CAISERSTGRYSNQPQHF,TGTGCCATCAGTGAGCGGTCGACAGGGAGGTATAGCAATCAGCCCCAGCATTTT
TRBV7-9,-,TRBJ2-5,-,CASSPLGGHQETQYF,TGTGCCAGCAGCCCTCTAGGGGGGCACCAAGAGACCCAGTACTTC
TRBV29-1,many,TRBJ2-7,TRBD2,CSAGGGLASYEQYF,TGCAGCGCCGGGGGGGGACTAGCCTCCTACGAGCAGTACTTC
TRBV28,few,TRBJ2-7,-,CASTVSHEQYF,TGTGCCAGCACGGTCTCACACGAGCAGTACTTC
TRBV24-1,once,TRBJ2-7,-,CATSDLRPGPKGRTQYF,TGTGCCACCAGTGATTTGCGGCCAGGACCCAAAGGACGTACGCAGTACTTC
TRBV7-2,many,TRBJ1-2,-,CASSDRLILLNYGYTF,TGTGCCAGCAGCGACAGACTGATCCTACTTAACTATGGCTACACCTTC
TRBV10-3,many,TRBJ2-7,-,CAISEGVSSYEQYF,TGTGCCATCAGTGAGGGAGTGAGCAGCTACGAGCAGTACTTC
TRBV7-9,once,TRBJ1-2,TRBD1,CASRELGQGEDGYTF,TGTGCCAGCAGGGAACTCGGACAGGGGGAAGATGGCTACACCTTC
TRBV15,many,TRBJ1-5,-,CATSREQNNQPQHF,TGTGCCACCAGCAGAGAACAGAATAATCAGCCCCAGCATTTT
TRBV10-3,-,TRBJ1-6,-,CAIQRAGASIGNSPLHF,TGTGCCATCCAGAGAGCAGGGGCATCTATCGGGAATTCACCCCTCCACTTT
TRBV7-2,few,TRBJ1-4,TRBD1,CASSTPGQGTREKLFF,TGTGCCAGCAGCACGCCGGGACAGGGGACACGCGAAAAACTGTTTTTT
TRBV24-1,many,TRBJ2-5,TRBD1,CATSENLPGQRKETQYF,TGTGCCACCAGTGAGAATCTCCCGGGACAGAGGAAAGAGACCCAGTACTTC
TRBV5-1,few,TRBJ1-1,-,CASSLAGNEAFF,TGCGCCAGCAGCTTGGCAGGGAATGAAGCTTTCTTT
TRBV12-3/TRBV12-4,many,TRBJ2-2,-,CASTRHQNTGELFF,TGTGCCAGCACTCGACACCAGAACACCGGGGAGCTGTTTTTT
TRBV10-3,-,TRBJ2-5,-,CAISELKRPSYELYF,TGTGCCATCAGTGAGCTAAAGAGGCCCTCATACGAGCTGTACTTC
TRBV29-1,many,TRBJ1-2,-,CSAQGGENYGYTF,TGCAGCGCACAAGGAGGGGAAAACTATGGCTACACCTTC
TRBV9,many,TRBJ2-6,-,CASSVGGVRAGANVLTF,TGTGCCAGCAGCGTAGGAGGGGTCAGGGCTGGGGCCAACGTCCTGACTTTC
TRBV5-1,few,TRBJ1-4,TRBD1,CASSAGTGLNEKLFF,TGCGCCAGCAGTGCCGGGACAGGGCTCAATGAAAAACTGTTTTTT
TRBV4-3,few,TRBJ1-6,-,CASSQDVLRSGDSPLHF,TGCGCCAGCAGCCAAGATGTATTGAGGTCCGGCGATTCACCCCTCCACTTT
TRBV7-3,-,TRBJ2-1,-,CASSLNPNEQFF,TGTGCCAGCAGCTTAAATCCCAATGAGCAGTTCTTC
TRBV12-3/TRBV12-4,few,TRBJ1-5,TRBD1,CASSYDVDRGNQPQHF,TGTGCCAGCAGTTATGATGTCGACAGGGGCAATCAGCCCCAGCATTTT
TRBV6-2/TRBV6-3,once,TRBJ2-2,-,CASKRGELFF,TGTGCCAGCAAACGGGGGGAGCTGTTTTTT
TRBV4-1,many,TRBJ2-7,-,CASSRVDVSYEQYF,TGCGCCAGCAGCCGGGTAGACGTTTCCTACGAGCAGTACTTC
TRBV10-3,-,TRBJ1-1,-,CASSYLKGAFF,TGTGCCAGCAGTTACCTAAAGGGAGCTTTCTTT
TRBV7-9,-,TRBJ2-6,-,CASSQSWGADVLTF,TGTGCCAGCAGCCAAAGTTGGGGGGCGGACGTCCTGACTTTC
TRBV2,many,TRBJ1-2,-,CASSEYPRGYYGYTF,TGTGCCAGCAGTGAATACCCTCGGGGGTACTATGGCTACACCTTC
TRBV2,few,TRBJ2-7,-,CASSLEPRRGQYF,TGTGCCAGCAGCTTAGAACCCAGGAGGGGGCAGTACTTC
TRBV29-1,many,TRBJ1-3,-,CSVEGLGVAAGNTIYF,TGCAGCGTTGAAGGTCTCGGGGTCGCGGCTGGAAACACCATATATTTT
TRBV2,-,TRBJ1-2,-,CASSEDGVYGYTF,TGTGCCAGCAGTGAGGACGGAGTCTATGGCTACACCTTC
TRBV10-2,few,TRBJ2-2,-,CASSERVYTGELFF,TGCGCCAGCAGTGAGAGAGTTTACACCGGGGAGCTGTTTTTT
TRBV10-3,-,TRBJ1-6,-,CASADKGRSSYNSPLHF,TGTGCCAGCGCAGACAAGGGGAGGAGCTCCTATAATTCACCCCTCCACTTT
TRBV7-9,-,TRBJ2-7,TRBD1,CASSYTATGSDEQYF,TGTGCCAGCAGCTACACAGCGACAGGGTCCGACGAGCAGTACTTC
TRBV3-1,few,TRBJ2-7,-,CASSQGGGAYEQYF,TGTGCCAGCAGCCAAGGAGGTGGGGCCTACGAGCAGTACTTC
TRBV25-1,once,TRBJ2-7,-,CASSTSPSPNSYEQYF,TGTGCCAGCAGCACTTCCCCGTCCCCAAACTCCTACGAGCAGTACTTC
TRBV13,few,TRBJ2-7,-,CASSLRDPSSYEQYF,TGTGCCAGCAGCTTACGGGACCCAAGCTCCTACGAGCAGTACTTC
TRBV6-4,-,TRBJ2-2,TRBD2,CASSARGRGERGTGELFF,TGTGCCAGCAGTGCCCGGGGCCGGGGGGAACGCGGTACCGGGGAGCTGTTTTTT
TRBV11-2,-,TRBJ2-7,-,CASSLVGGHKGYEQYF,TGTGCCAGCAGCTTAGTTGGAGGACACAAAGGCTACGAGCAGTACTTC
TRBV2,many,TRBJ2-5,-,CASSGGDSQETQYF,TGTGCCAGCAGTGGTGGCGACAGTCAAGAGACCCAGTACTTC